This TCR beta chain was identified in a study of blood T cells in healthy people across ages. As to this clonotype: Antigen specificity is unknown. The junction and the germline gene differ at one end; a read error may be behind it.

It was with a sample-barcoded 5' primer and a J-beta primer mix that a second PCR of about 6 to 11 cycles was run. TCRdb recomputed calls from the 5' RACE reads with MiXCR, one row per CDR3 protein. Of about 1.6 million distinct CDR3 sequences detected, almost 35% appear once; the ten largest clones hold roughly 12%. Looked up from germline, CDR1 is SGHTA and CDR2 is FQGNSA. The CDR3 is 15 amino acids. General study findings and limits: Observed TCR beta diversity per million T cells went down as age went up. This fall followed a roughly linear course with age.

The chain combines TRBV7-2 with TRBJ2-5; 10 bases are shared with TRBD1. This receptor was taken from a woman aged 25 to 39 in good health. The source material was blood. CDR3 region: CAGSPGTGDYNEQYF. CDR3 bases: TGTGCCGGCAGCCCGGGGACAGGGGACTACAATGAGCAGTACTTC.